The 17 T cell receptor beta chains reported below all come from one sample, sequenced in a study of blood T cell repertoires in COVID-19. Some clones are missing from TCRdb's copy, which holds only in-frame ones; the method was immunoSEQ multiplex PCR. The table records 150,000 to 200,000 clones, more than 75% of them present only once. The sample consisted of peripheral blood. Receptors were obtained from a woman aged 40 to 55 with COVID-19, enrolled during active disease.

This chain uses TRBV2 with TRBJ2-1; D not certain. CDR1 is SNHLY, CDR2 FYNNEI, per germline. V dropped 6 bases and J dropped 9 bases, with 9 bases sitting between them. This CDR3 has 11 residues. CDR3: CASRAEAEQFF. The CDR3 nucleotides read TGTGCCAGCAGGGCAGAGGCTGAGCAGTTCTTC.

J is TRBJ2-1 and V is TRBV5-8; 9 bases map to TRBD2. Germline trimming cut 4 bases from V and 4 bases from J; bases unmatched to any gene: 6. Germline V gene lookup returns CDR1 SGHTS and CDR2 YDEGEE. This CDR3 has 15 amino acids. Here the CDR3 reads CASSHQAGGYNEQFF. The DNA for the CDR3 is TGTGCCAGCAGCCACCAAGCGGGGGGTTACAATGAGCAGTTCTTC.

CDR3 protein: CASSLDERSGGDTQYF. Here the CDR3 DNA reads TGTGCCAGCAGCTTAGATGAGCGAAGCGGAGGGGATACGCAGTATTTT. The V call is TRBV11-2, the J call TRBJ2-3, with a weak D call TRBD2 (6 bases). The CDR3 totals 16 residues. CDR1 is SGHAT and CDR2 is FQNNGV in the germline V gene. Trimming stripped 0 bases from V and 6 bases from J, with 16 bases between.

This clone was counted between two and nine times. The gene calls are TRBV6-4 and TRBJ1-6, with 9 nucleotides matching TRBD1. Per the germline V gene, CDR1 is MRHNA and CDR2 is SNTAGT. Trimming removed 6 bases from V and 7 bases from J; junction bases left unmatched: 1. The CDR3 covers 13 residues. CDR3 region: CASRGQGNSPLHF. CDR3 DNA: TGTGCCAGCAGAGGACAGGGGAATTCACCCCTCCACTTT.

This chain connects TRBV2 to TRBJ2-2; the match to TRBD1 covers 8 bases. This CDR3 is 15 amino acids long. The germline CDR1 and CDR2 sequences are SNHLY and FYNNEI. After removal of 6 bases from V and 4 bases from J, the junction contained 7 bases not matched to a gene. The CDR3 bases are TGTGCCAGCAGCCCGGGACAGGCGTCCACCGGGGAGCTGTTTTTT. Its translation: CASSPGQASTGELFF. Based on the CDR3 plus reference TRBV2 and TRBJ2-2, the full variable domain is EPEVTQTPSHQVTQMGQEVILRCVPISNHLYFYWYRQILGQKVEFLVSFYNNEISEKSEIFDDQFSVERPDGSNFTLKIRSTKLEDSAMYFCASSPGQASTGELFFGEGSRLTVL.

V gene TRBV30 combines with J gene TRBJ1-4; D uncertain. Trimming pared 7 bases from V and 1 base from J, leaving 4 bases between. This CDR3 is 11 amino acids long. Germline V gene data show CDR1 as GTSNPN and CDR2 as SVGIG (reference sequence). In DNA form, the CDR3 reads TGTGCCTCCCAAACTAATGAAAAACTGTTTTTT. The encoded protein is CASQTNEKLFF.

The V gene is TRBV5-6, the J gene TRBJ1-1, with TRBD1 identical over 7 bases. The CDR3 spans 13 residues. Germline V lookup: CDR1 SGHDT, CDR2 YYEEEE. Losses at the gene ends were 5 bases for V and 8 bases for J; bases not matched to a gene: 9. CDR3 residues: CASRRQGSREAFF. The CDR3 DNA follows: TGTGCCAGCAGACGACAGGGAAGTAGGGAAGCTTTCTTT.

The chain couples TRBV6-5 to TRBJ2-3; 8 bases are a match to TRBD2. Germline loops: CDR1 MNHEY, CDR2 SVGAGI. Losses at the gene ends were 3 bases for V and 1 base for J; bases not matched to a gene: 6. The CDR3 has 16 amino acids. The chain's CDR3 is CASSYPSTSGTDTQYF. CDR3 DNA sequence: TGTGCCAGCAGTTATCCCTCGACTAGCGGCACAGATACGCAGTATTTT.

The rearrangement links TRBV7-2 to TRBJ1-2, with 8 bases matching TRBD1. The CDR3 length is 14 residues. J gave up 6 bases and V 4 bases, and 7 bases lay outside the gene matches. Per the germline V gene, CDR1 is SGHTA and CDR2 is FQGNSA. CDR3 loop: CASSWTGRPNGYTF. The CDR3 region has the DNA TGTGCCAGCAGCTGGACAGGGAGGCCGAATGGCTACACCTTC.

CDR3 nucleotides: TGTGCCAGCCGCCGGGACAGGGATCACACTGAAGCTTTCTTT. Protein: CASRRDRDHTEAFF. V and J are TRBV19 and TRBJ1-1, with 9 bases identical to TRBD1. The CDR3 sequence is 14 residues long. CDR1 and CDR2 (germline): LNHDA, SQIVND (reference sequence). V was clipped by 9 bases and J by 3 bases; unmatched bases: 8.

This chain connects TRBV30 to TRBJ1-3; 7 positions agree with TRBD1. CDR3 size: 14 residues. V dropped 5 bases and J dropped 0; count of bases not matched to a gene: 4. CDR1 and CDR2 from the germline V gene are GTSNPN and SVGIG (reference sequence). This chain's CDR3 is CAWATGSSGNTIYF. The CDR3 coding sequence is TGTGCCTGGGCGACAGGGAGCTCTGGAAACACCATATATTTT.

The chain has TRBV30 and TRBJ1-4; tentatively, D is TRBD1 (5 bases). The V end lost 4 bases, the J end lost 6 bases, and 12 bases lay between the germline ends. Germline V CDR1 and CDR2: GTSNPN, SVGIG (reference sequence). The CDR3 length is 13 residues. The CDR3 spells CAWNPQGYEKLFF. The CDR3, as DNA: TGTGCCTGGAACCCGCAGGGTTATGAAAAACTGTTTTTT.

V gene TRBV24-1 combines with J gene TRBJ2-3; 8 positions agree with TRBD1. After removal of 3 bases from V and 7 bases from J, the junction contained 8 bases not matched to a gene. The CDR3 sequence is 15 residues long. Germline CDR1 is KGHDR and CDR2 is SFDVKD. CDR3 nucleotide sequence: TGTGCCACCAGTGATACCGGACAGGGTGTAAATACGCAGTATTTT. This sequence encodes CATSDTGQGVNTQYF.

This clone was detected only a few times. V is TRBV28 and J is TRBJ1-1; 11 positions agree with TRBD1. V dropped 5 bases and J dropped 6; count of bases not matched to a gene: 8. CDR1 MDHEN and CDR2 SYDVKM come from the germline V gene. The CDR3 is made up of 15 amino acids. CDR3 in amino acids: CASSPRTGGYAEAFF. As DNA, the CDR3 is TGTGCCAGCAGTCCCCGGACAGGGGGCTACGCTGAAGCTTTCTTT.

This clone appeared once. The chain recombines TRBV19 with TRBJ1-2; the match to TRBD1 covers 8 bases. Germline loops: CDR1 LNHDA, CDR2 SQIVND (reference sequence). The length of the CDR3 is 15 residues. With 6 bases clipped from V and 8 bases from J, the junction kept 14 bases outside the gene matches. CDR3 DNA sequence: TGTGCCAGTAGGGCTGCCGGGACAGGCATACACGGCTACACCTTC. This codes for CASRAAGTGIHGYTF.

In this sample, this clone turned up once. The chain has TRBV20-1 and TRBJ1-6; D gene uncertain. This CDR3 spans 11 amino acids. Trimming left V 4 bases short and J 11 bases short, with 9 bases between. CDR1 and CDR2 from the germline V gene are DFQATT and SNEGSKA (reference sequence). In DNA form, the CDR3 reads TGCAGTGCTACCCCACATCCACCCCTCCACTTT. This sequence encodes CSATPHPPLHF.

The chain joins TRBV4-2 to TRBJ2-3; 10 bases map to TRBD2. The CDR3 spans 16 residues. Germline loops: CDR1 LGHNA, CDR2 YNFKEQ. With V trimmed by 4 bases and J by 3 bases, 7 bases remained unmatched. CDR3 amino acids: CASSRSSGSGTDTQYF. CDR3 sequence (DNA): TGTGCCAGCAGCCGATCTAGCGGGAGTGGGACAGATACGCAGTATTTT.